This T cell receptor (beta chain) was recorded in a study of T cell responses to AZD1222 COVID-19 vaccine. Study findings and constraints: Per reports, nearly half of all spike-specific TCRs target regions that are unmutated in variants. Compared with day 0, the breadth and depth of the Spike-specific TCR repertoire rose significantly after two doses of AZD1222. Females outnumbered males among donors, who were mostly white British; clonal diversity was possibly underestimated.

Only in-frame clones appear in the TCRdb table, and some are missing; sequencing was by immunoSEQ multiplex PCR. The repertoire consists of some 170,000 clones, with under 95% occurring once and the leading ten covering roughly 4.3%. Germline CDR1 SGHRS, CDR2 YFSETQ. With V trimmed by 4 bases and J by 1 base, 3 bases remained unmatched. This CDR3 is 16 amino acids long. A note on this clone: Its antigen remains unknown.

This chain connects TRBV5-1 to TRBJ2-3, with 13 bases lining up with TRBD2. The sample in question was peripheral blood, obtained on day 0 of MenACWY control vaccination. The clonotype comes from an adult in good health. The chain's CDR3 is CASSPGLAGGTDTQYF. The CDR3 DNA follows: TGCGCCAGCAGCCCCGGACTAGCGGGGGGCACAGATACGCAGTATTTT.